The source of this T cell receptor (beta chain) is a study of T cell responses to AZD1222 COVID-19 vaccine. The repertoire was sequenced with immunoSEQ multiplex PCR; TCRdb's copy has only in-frame clones and lacks some. This sample has around 150,000 clones; 80% to 90% occur once, and the top ten carry roughly 2%. Overall study results and limits: Donor demographics were predominantly white British with a female majority; clonal diversity may be underestimated. A reported finding is that nearly half of spike-specific TCRs target unmutated variant regions.

As regards this clone: Its antigen is unknown.

The CDR3 length is 17 residues. CDR1 is SGHTA, CDR2 FQGNSA, per germline. V shed 5 bases and J shed 5 bases, with 25 bases lying between them. The sequences come from peripheral blood, collected on day 0 of AZD1222 vaccination. The rearrangement joins TRBV7-2 to TRBJ2-7; the D gene is possibly TRBD2 (6 bases). This clonotype originated in an adult in good health. CDR3 nucleotides: TGTGCCAGCAGCCCCCCTCCGGGGGAATCCCTGGCAAACGAGCAGTACTTC. Protein: CASSPPPGESLANEQYF.